This entry describes one T cell receptor (beta chain). The Seattle site enrolled patients during active infection and followed them longitudinally. The CDR3 has 12 residues. Trimming stripped 6 bases from V and 5 bases from J, with 9 bases between. This specimen belongs to a study of blood T cell repertoires in COVID-19. Turning to the study itself: Spain, Italy and the United States supplied samples that represented acute and convalescent COVID-19. The analysed material was cDNA or gDNA that came from T cells, B-cell-depleted T cells, or PBMCs.

Original handling: Quantification of nucleated cells was approximated via reference gene primer amplification. Generated by immunoSEQ multiplex PCR, the TCRdb table keeps only in-frame clones and is missing some. V and J calls and clone size follow that table, whereas D and trimming were derived from the DNA. Found here are about 410,000 clones, around 91% of them singletons; the top ten hold approximately 1.5%. The material sequenced was peripheral blood. The gene calls are TRBV12-3 or TRBV12-4 and TRBJ2-3; a possible D gene is TRBD2 (6 bases). The clonotype originates from a woman between 40 and 55 years old with COVID-19, enrolled during active disease. The CDR3, as DNA: TGTGCCAGCAGGGGGGGAGGAGATACGCAGTATTTT. Translated: CASRGGGDTQYF.